The rows below give T cell receptor beta chains drawn from one sample of a study of response to subunit inactivated influenza vaccine. A single record per CDR3 protein comes from TCRdb applying MiXCR to the RT-PCR reads. This sample carries roughly 700,000 distinct CDR3 sequences, approximately 14% of them seen once, and the ten largest clones take approximately 7%. Source: PBMCs from blood, taken less than 15 days before vaccination. The receptors were sampled from a man between 45 and 60 years old who received an inactivated influenza vaccine. Both conserved end residues are part of each CDR3. D genes are given only for firm matches. Rows give clone size only sometimes, using once, few, many, or a class for an expanded clone.

D	V	J	size	DNA	CDR3
.	TRBV6-4	TRBJ2-3	few	TGTGCCAGCAGTGCCCGACCAGACATGGATACGCAGTATTTT	CASSARPDMDTQYF
.	TRBV7-2	TRBJ2-4	.	TGTGCCAGCAGCCGGAGGGCCGGCAAAAACATTCAGTACTTC	CASSRRAGKNIQYF
.	TRBV7-8	TRBJ2-5	few	TGTGCCAGCAGCTTAGAATTTTTGGGAGAGACCCAGTACTTC	CASSLEFLGETQYF
.	TRBV21-1	TRBJ2-1	few	TGTGCCAGCAGCAGCTCTAGCCAGTGGGATGAGCAGTTCTTC	CASSSSSQWDEQFF
.	TRBV5-1	TRBJ2-7	many	TGCGCCAGCAGCTTGGGAGGTGGGTCAGCCCGCCTCTCCTACGAGCAGTACTTC	CASSLGGGSARLSYEQYF
.	TRBV29-1	TRBJ2-3	many	TGCAGCGCCCGGGACGGGACGATAGATACGCAGTATTTT	CSARDGTIDTQYF
TRBD1	TRBV12-3/TRBV12-4	TRBJ1-2	many	TGTGCCAGCAGCACCACAGGGGAGGGTGGCTACACCTTC	CASSTTGEGGYTF
TRBD2	TRBV12-3/TRBV12-4	TRBJ2-1	few	TGTGCCAGCAGGTACACCGCAGGACTAGTGTTCTTC	CASRYTAGLVFF
.	TRBV5-1	TRBJ2-5	many	TGCGCCAGCAGGGGACCCGAAGAGACCCAGTACTTC	CASRGPEETQYF
TRBD2	TRBV29-1	TRBJ2-3	.	TGCAGCGTTGAAGATCTAGGCGGGGGGGCGGTCGGGAGCACAGATACGCAGTATTTT	CSVEDLGGGAVGSTDTQYF
TRBD1	TRBV27	TRBJ1-1	.	TGTGCCAGCAGTTTGTCTTGGACAGGGGTGGCCGCTTTCTTT	CASSLSWTGVAAFF
.	TRBV12-3/TRBV12-4	TRBJ1-1	few	TGTGCCAGCAGTTTCGGGCCCAGTAGAACTGAAGCTTTCTTT	CASSFGPSRTEAFF
TRBD2	TRBV18	TRBJ2-2	.	TGTGCCAGCTCACCGACTAGCGGGGCCTCGAACACCGGGGAGCTGTTTTTT	CASSPTSGASNTGELFF
.	TRBV29-1	TRBJ2-7	few	TGCAGCGTTCAGCCCGGGGAGCTTCCCTACGAGCAGTACTTC	CSVQPGELPYEQYF
TRBD1	TRBV6-1	TRBJ2-7	.	TGTGCCAGCAGTGTCCGGGACAGGGGGATCTACGAGCAGTACTTC	CASSVRDRGIYEQYF
.	TRBV18	TRBJ2-7	few	TGTGCCAGCTCACCGGATCTAGCCTACGAGCAGTACTTC	CASSPDLAYEQYF
.	TRBV9	TRBJ2-1	.	TGTGCCAGCAGCGTGGGGGTGGGACCGAGCAATGAGCAGTTCTTC	CASSVGVGPSNEQFF
TRBD2	TRBV12-3/TRBV12-4	TRBJ2-7	few	TGTGCCAGCAGTCGGACTAGCGGGAGGACCTACGAGCAGTACTTC	CASSRTSGRTYEQYF
.	TRBV7-9	TRBJ1-1	few	TGTGCCAGCAGGTCGATGGGGGCGAACACTGAAGCTTTCTTT	CASRSMGANTEAFF
.	TRBV9	TRBJ1-4	many	TGTGCCAGCAGCGTTGGTGGATGGTCTAATGAAAAACTGTTTTTT	CASSVGGWSNEKLFF
.	TRBV5-1	TRBJ1-3	.	TGCGCCAGCAGCTTGGCGGCCCAACCTGGAAACACCATATATTTT	CASSLAAQPGNTIYF
.	TRBV12-3/TRBV12-4	TRBJ1-2	.	TGTGCCAGCAGTTTTGGTAGGGCGGTTGGTGGCTACACCTTC	CASSFGRAVGGYTF
.	TRBV4-2	TRBJ2-1	few	TGTGCCAGCAGCCAAGATGGTGCGGGGACATACAATGAGCAGTTCTTC	CASSQDGAGTYNEQFF
TRBD1	TRBV28	TRBJ1-1	few	TGTGCCAGCAGTTATAACAGGGGGTTGGTCACTGAAGCTTTCTTT	CASSYNRGLVTEAFF
.	TRBV15	TRBJ2-1	.	TGTGCCACCAGCAGAGATATTAGGGACTCCTACAATGAGCAGTTCTTC	CATSRDIRDSYNEQFF
TRBD1	TRBV5-1	TRBJ2-5	.	TGCGCCAGCAGCTTGGATGGGACAGGGGGCGCAGAGACCCAGTACTTC	CASSLDGTGGAETQYF
TRBD2	TRBV12-3/TRBV12-4	TRBJ2-1	many	TGTGCCAGCAGTTTGACGGGGGGGGCCTACAATGAGCAGTTCTTC	CASSLTGGAYNEQFF
.	TRBV3-1	TRBJ1-1	.	TGTGCCAGCAGCACTACAGGTGGGGGGAACACTGAAGCTTTCTTT	CASSTTGGGNTEAFF